The entry below describes one T cell receptor beta chain. The CDR3 has 15 amino acids. Germline V CDR1 and CDR2: SGHDN, FVKESK. Trimming cost V 5 bases and J 6 bases; bases outside gene matches: 11. The record originates from a study of blood T cell repertoires in COVID-19. Some clones are missing from TCRdb's copy, which holds only in-frame ones; the method was immunoSEQ multiplex PCR. The sample carries about 170,000 clones, around four fifths recorded once. Sequenced material: PBMCs or T cells enriched from blood (not recorded which). The TCR comes from a woman in her forties or fifties in a cohort exposed to, infected with or recovered from COVID-19 (not recorded which). V is TRBV14 and J is TRBJ1-2; 8 nucleotides agree with TRBD1. The CDR3 spells CASSLPGQEGHGYTF. CDR3 nucleotides: TGTGCCAGCAGCTTACCGGGACAGGAAGGACATGGCTACACCTTC.